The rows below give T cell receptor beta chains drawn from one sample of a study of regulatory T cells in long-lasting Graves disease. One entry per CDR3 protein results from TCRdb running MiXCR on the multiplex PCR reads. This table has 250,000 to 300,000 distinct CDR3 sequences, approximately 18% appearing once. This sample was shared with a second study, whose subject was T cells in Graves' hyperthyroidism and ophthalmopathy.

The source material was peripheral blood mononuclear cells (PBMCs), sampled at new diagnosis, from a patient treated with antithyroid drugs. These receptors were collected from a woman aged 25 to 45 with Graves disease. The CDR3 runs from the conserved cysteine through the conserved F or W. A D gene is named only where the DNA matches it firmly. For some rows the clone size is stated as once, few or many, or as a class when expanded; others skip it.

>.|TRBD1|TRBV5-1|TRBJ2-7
TGCGCCAGCAGCTTAGGGACAGGGCACGTGGGCGAGCAGTACTTC
CASSLGTGHVGEQYF
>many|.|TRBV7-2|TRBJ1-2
TGTGCCAGCAGCTGGGCCCGCTATGGCTACACCTTC
CASSWARYGYTF
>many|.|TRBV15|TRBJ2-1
TGTGCCACCAGCAGAGATAACGGGGCGGGGGAGCAGTTCTTC
CATSRDNGAGEQFF
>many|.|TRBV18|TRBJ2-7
TGTGCCAGCTCACCTGGGACCGGGGTAAACGAGCAGTACTTC
CASSPGTGVNEQYF
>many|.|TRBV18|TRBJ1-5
TGTGCCAGCTCACCACTGGGCAGTCAGCCCCAGCATTTT
CASSPLGSQPQHF
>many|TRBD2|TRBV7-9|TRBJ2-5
TGTGCCAGCAGCTTGGGACTAGCGGGGGGCCCGCCCCAAGAGACCCAGTACTTC
CASSLGLAGGPPQETQYF
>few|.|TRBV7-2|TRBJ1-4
TGTGCCAGCAGCTTAGTAGGCAGGGGATATGAAAAACTGTTTTTT
CASSLVGRGYEKLFF
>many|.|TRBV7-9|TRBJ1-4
TGTGCCAGCAGCTCCCAAACCGACGCGCGTGAAAAACTGTTTTTT
CASSSQTDAREKLFF
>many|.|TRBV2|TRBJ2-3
TGTGCCAGCAGTGTTGGGCAAGATACGCAGTATTTT
CASSVGQDTQYF
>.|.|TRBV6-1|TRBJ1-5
TGTGCCAGCAACCCCCGCGGGGGTGGGGATCAGCCCCAGCATTTT
CASNPRGGGDQPQHF
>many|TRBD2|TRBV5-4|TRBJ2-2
TGTGCCAGCAGTGTGGGGGGGGGAACGAACACCGGGGAGCTGTTTTTT
CASSVGGGTNTGELFF
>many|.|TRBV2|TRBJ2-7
TGTGCCAGCAGTGAAGGGACTGTTGGTCACGAGCAGTACTTC
CASSEGTVGHEQYF
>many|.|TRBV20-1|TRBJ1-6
TGCAGTGCTAGAGATTACGGACAGAGGAATTCACCCCTCCACTTT
CSARDYGQRNSPLHF
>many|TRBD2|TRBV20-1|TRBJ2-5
TGCAGTGCTTTAGTCCTAGCGGTAGTGTACCAAGAGACCCAGTACTTC
CSALVLAVVYQETQYF
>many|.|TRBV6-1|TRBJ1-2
TGTGCCAGCAGTGTCCGACCGAATAACTATGGCTACACCTTC
CASSVRPNNYGYTF
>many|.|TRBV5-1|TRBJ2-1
TGCGCCAGCAGCTTGTTCATCGATGAGCAGTTCTTC
CASSLFIDEQFF
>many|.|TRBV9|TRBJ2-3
TGTGCCAGCAGCGTTGACCCAGATACGCAGTATTTT
CASSVDPDTQYF
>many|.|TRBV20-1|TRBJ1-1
TGCAGTGCTAGACTCCCAAATCCAAGGAACACTGAAGCTTTCTTT
CSARLPNPRNTEAFF
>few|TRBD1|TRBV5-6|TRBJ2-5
TGTGCCAGCAGCTTGCAGGCGACAGGGGGGGCCCGGGTGACCCAGTACTTC
CASSLQATGGARVTQYF
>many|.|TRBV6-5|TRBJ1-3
TGTGCCAGCAGTTCCAGTAACGGAAACACCATATATTTT
CASSSSNGNTIYF
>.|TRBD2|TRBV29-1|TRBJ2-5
TGCAGCGTTGAGGGAGGCGGGGGAGGAGGAGAGACCCAGTACTTC
CSVEGGGGGGETQYF
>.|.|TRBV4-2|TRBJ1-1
TGTGCCAGCAGCCAAGGGACCGCTCTGGAAGCTTTCTTT
CASSQGTALEAFF
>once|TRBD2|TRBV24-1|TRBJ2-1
TGTGCCACCAGCGCGGGACTAGGCTCCTACAATGAGCAGTTCTTC
CATSAGLGSYNEQFF
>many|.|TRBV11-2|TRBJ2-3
TGTGCCAGCAGTTTGATTAGCACAGATACGCAGTATTTT
CASSLISTDTQYF
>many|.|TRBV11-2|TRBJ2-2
TGTGCCAGCAGCTTTATAGCGACGAACACCGGGGAGCTGTTTTTT
CASSFIATNTGELFF
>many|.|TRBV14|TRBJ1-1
TGTGCCAGCAGCCAAGGGACATACTACACTGAAGCTTTCTTT
CASSQGTYYTEAFF
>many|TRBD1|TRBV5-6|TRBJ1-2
TGTGCCAGCAGCTTTGGGGGGGACAGGCCTAACTATGGCTACACCTTC
CASSFGGDRPNYGYTF
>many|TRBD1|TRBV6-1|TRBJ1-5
TGTGCCACGGGGCGCCGACAGGGAGAACAGCCCCAGCATTTT
CATGRRQGEQPQHF
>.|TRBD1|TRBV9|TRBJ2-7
TGTGCCAGCAGCGCGGGACAGAGCTCCTACGAGCAGTACTTC
CASSAGQSSYEQYF
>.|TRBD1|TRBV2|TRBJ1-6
TGTGCCAGCAGTGGACAGGGAACACATAATTCACCCCTCCACTTT
CASSGQGTHNSPLHF
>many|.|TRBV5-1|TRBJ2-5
TGCGCCACCTCGAGACAGGTCCAAGAGACCCAGTACTTC
CATSRQVQETQYF
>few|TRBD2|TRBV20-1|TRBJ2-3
TGCAGTGCTAGAGGCGGGGGGTGGACAGATACGCAGTATTTT
CSARGGGWTDTQYF
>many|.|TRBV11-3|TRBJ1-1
TGTGCCAGCAGCTCCCCCGAAAGTGAAGCTTTCTTT
CASSSPESEAFF
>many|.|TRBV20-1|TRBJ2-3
TGCAGTGCTAGGAGTAAGTCAGATACGCAGTATTTT
CSARSKSDTQYF
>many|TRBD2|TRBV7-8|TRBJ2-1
TGTGCCAGCAGCTTAAGTATCGCACTAGCGGGGGGGTATGAGCAGTTCTTC
CASSLSIALAGGYEQFF
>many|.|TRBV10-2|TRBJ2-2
TGCGCCAGCAGTAACAGGACGGGCGCCGGGGAGCTGTTTTTT
CASSNRTGAGELFF
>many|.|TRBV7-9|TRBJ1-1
TGTGCCAGCAGCCCGACGGGCCGTGAAGCTTTCTTT
CASSPTGREAFF
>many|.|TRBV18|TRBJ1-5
TGTGCCAGCTCACCAGTTTGGGGTTCAGGTCAGCCCCAGCATTTT
CASSPVWGSGQPQHF
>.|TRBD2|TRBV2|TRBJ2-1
TGTGCCAGCAGTGAAGGTCTAAGACTAGCGGGGGAGCAGTTCTTC
CASSEGLRLAGEQFF
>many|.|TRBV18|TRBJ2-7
TGTGCCAGCTCACCAAGGGGGGGGGCTATGAACGAGCAGTACTTC
CASSPRGGAMNEQYF
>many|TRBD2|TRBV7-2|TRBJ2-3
TGTGCCAGCCCGGGGGGGGTAGATACGCAGTATTTT
CASPGGVDTQYF
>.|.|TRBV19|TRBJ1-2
TGTGCCAGTCTACAGGGATATGGCTACACCTTC
CASLQGYGYTF
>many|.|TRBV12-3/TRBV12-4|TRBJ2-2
TGTGCCAGCAAATGGGGGACGGCGAACACCGGGGAGCTGTTTTTT
CASKWGTANTGELFF
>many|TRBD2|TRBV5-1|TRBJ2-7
TGCGCCAGCAGCCCCCGCGGGGGTACCTACGAGCAGTACTTC
CASSPRGGTYEQYF
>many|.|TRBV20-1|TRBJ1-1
TGCAGTGCTCCAGATGGTGGGATGAACACTGAAGCTTTCTTT
CSAPDGGMNTEAFF
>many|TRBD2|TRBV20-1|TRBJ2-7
TGCAGTGCTAGTAGTAGCGGGGGCGAAGGCGAGCAGTACTTC
CSASSSGGEGEQYF
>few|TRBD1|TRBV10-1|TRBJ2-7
TGCGCCAGCAGTGAGGGGACAGGGGGGACCTCCTACGAGCAGTACTTC
CASSEGTGGTSYEQYF
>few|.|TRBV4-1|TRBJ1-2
TGCGCCAGCAGCCAGCGTGGAGGGTATGGCTACACCTTC
CASSQRGGYGYTF
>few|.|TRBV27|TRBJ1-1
TGTGCCAGCAGTTACGCAGGACCGACTGAAGCTTTCTTT
CASSYAGPTEAFF
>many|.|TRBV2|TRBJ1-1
TGTGCCAGCAGTGATTTAGGGAGTGAAGCTTTCTTT
CASSDLGSEAFF
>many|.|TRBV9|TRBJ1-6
TGTGCCAGCAGTACAGGAGAACTGAATTCACCCCTCCACTTT
CASSTGELNSPLHF
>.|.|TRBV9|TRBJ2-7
TGTGCCAGCAGCGGGACGGGACTGCGTGACGAGCAGTACTTC
CASSGTGLRDEQYF
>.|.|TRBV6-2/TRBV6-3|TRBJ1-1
TGTGCCAGCAGTGACTCGGCAGGGATGAACACTGAAGCTTTCTTT
CASSDSAGMNTEAFF
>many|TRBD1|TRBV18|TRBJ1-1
TGTGCCAGCAGTCCGGGACAGGGCACTATGAACACTGAAGCTTTCTTT
CASSPGQGTMNTEAFF
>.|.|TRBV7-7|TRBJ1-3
TGTGCTAGCAGCTCGAACCCACGGACGGGCATCGCTGGAAACACCATATATTTT
CASSSNPRTGIAGNTIYF
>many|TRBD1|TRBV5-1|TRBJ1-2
TGCGCCAGCAGCTTGGAGGGGACAGGGGACATCTATGGCTACACCTTC
CASSLEGTGDIYGYTF
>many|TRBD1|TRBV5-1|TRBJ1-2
TGCGCCAGCAGCTTGGAAACAGGGGTTGATGGCTACACCTTC
CASSLETGVDGYTF